This TCR beta chain derives from a study of T-cell memory formation after mild COVID-19. Findings and limits, study-wide: CD4/CD8 balance characterized clones contracting day 15 to 85, and CD4+ skew characterized later expanders.

The table lists this clonotype with a few counts. What it binds is unknown. TCRdb itself ran the 5' RACE reads through MiXCR, one entry per CDR3 protein. The repertoire holds hundreds of thousands of distinct CDR3 sequences, with 20% to 25% as singletons. Germline CDR1 reads MNHNS; CDR2 reads SASEGT. With V trimmed by 7 bases and J by 7 bases, 6 bases remained unmatched. CDR3 length: 13 residues. The receptor's source is an adult woman who had mild COVID-19 (a few samples of this study predate the infection). Cell type and time point are not known. V is TRBV6-1 and J is TRBJ2-1; 8 nucleotides align to TRBD2. Sequencing used PBMCs or a T cell subset sorted from them (not recorded which). CDR3 region: CASNAGGYNEQFF. The CDR3 DNA sequence: TGTGCCAGCAATGCGGGGGGCTATAATGAGCAGTTCTTC.